This T cell receptor (beta chain) was identified in a study of regulatory T cells in long-lasting Graves disease. Study-wide background: Persistent Graves' disease denoted over 5 years of antithyroid drugs plus positive TSH receptor antibodies.

Both iRepertoire HTBI primers and Arm-PCR of CDR3 regions were used to build the TCR beta libraries. Per the original methods: Across samples, 50 to 75 TRBV and around 14 TRBJ segments were found. One entry per CDR3 protein, called by TCRdb with MiXCR from the multiplex PCR reads. TCRdb, not the authors, supplied the V and J calls. The sample lists about 660,000 distinct CDR3 sequences; around 30% were seen once. Trimming removed 8 bases from V and 4 bases from J, with 10 bases in between. The CDR3 extends over 12 amino acids. Sample time point: persistent/refractory GD, antithyroid drugs over 5 years with positive TRAb. Generation of the TCR library employed RNA extracted from PBMCs. American Thyroid Association guidelines served as the basis for diagnosing Graves' disease.

The receptor was derived from a female donor with Graves disease. The J gene is TRBJ2-3, the V gene TRBV12-3 or TRBV12-4; no clear D. The material sequenced was peripheral blood mononuclear cells (PBMCs), taken when the disease was refractory, from a patient treated with antithyroid drugs. This CDR3 is CASRYYSDTQYF. The CDR3 nucleotides read TGTGCCAGCCGCTATTATTCAGATACGCAGTATTTT.